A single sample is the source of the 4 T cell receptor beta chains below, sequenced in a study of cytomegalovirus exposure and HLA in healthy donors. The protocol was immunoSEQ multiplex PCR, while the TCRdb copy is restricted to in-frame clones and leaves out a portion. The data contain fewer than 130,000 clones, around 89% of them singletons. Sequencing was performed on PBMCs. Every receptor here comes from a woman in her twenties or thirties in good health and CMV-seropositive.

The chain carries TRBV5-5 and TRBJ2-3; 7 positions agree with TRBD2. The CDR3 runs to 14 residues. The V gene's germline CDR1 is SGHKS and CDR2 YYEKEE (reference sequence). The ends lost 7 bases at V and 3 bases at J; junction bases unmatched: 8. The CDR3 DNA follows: TGTGCCAGCTCCTCCCCGGGACTAACAGATACGCAGTATTTT. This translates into CASSSPGLTDTQYF.

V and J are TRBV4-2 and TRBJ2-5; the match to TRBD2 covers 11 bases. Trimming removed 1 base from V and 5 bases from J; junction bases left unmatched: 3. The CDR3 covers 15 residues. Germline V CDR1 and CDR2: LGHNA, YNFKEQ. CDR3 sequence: CASSQASSGRETQYF. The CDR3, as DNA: TGTGCCAGCAGCCAAGCATCTAGCGGGAGGGAGACCCAGTACTTC.

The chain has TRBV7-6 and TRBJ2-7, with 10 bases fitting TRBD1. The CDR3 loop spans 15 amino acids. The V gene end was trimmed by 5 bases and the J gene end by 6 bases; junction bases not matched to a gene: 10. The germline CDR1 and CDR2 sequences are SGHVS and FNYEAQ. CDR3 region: CASSHAQGQGPEQYF. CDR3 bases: TGTGCCAGCAGCCACGCCCAGGGACAGGGGCCCGAGCAGTACTTC. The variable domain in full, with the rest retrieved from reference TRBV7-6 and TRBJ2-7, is GAGVSQSPRYKVTKRGQDVALRCDPISGHVSLYWYRQALGQGPEFLTYFNYEAQQDKSGLPNDRFSAERPEGSISTLTIQRTEQRDSAMYRCASSHAQGQGPEQYFGPGTRLTVT.

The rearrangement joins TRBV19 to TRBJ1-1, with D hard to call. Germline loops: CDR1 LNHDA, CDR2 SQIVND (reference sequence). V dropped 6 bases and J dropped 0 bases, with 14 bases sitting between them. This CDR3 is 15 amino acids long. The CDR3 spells CASRWRGILNTEAFF. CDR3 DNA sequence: TGTGCCAGTAGATGGAGAGGCATTTTGAACACTGAAGCTTTCTTT.